Sequencing of this TCR beta chain was carried out in a study of PD-1 blockade in classical Hodgkin lymphoma. As for the study in general: Patients were treated with nivolumab at 3 mg/kg, and this was given intravenously every 2 weeks.

Libraries were prepared by immunoSEQ multiplex PCR; TCRdb keeps only in-frame clonotypes and omits some of them. The sample records about 61,000 clones, roughly nine tenths being singletons. Time point given: cycle 4 day 1 (C4D1), after 6 weeks of nivolumab. No patient escaped relapse after autologous stem cell transplantation, and brentuximab vedotin exposure varied. Germline CDR1 is SEHNR and CDR2 is FQNEAQ (reference sequence). V lost 3 bases to trimming and J lost 2 bases; unmatched junction nucleotides: 4. The CDR3 contains 15 residues. The TCR sequence derives from a human donor with classical Hodgkin lymphoma. Source: peripheral blood mononuclear cells (PBMCs), taken before the fourth cycle of nivolumab. V usage is TRBV7-9 and J usage is TRBJ2-3; 8 positions match TRBD2. The CDR3 loop is CASSFGGAITDTQYF. As DNA, the CDR3 is TGTGCCAGCAGCTTCGGGGGGGCCATCACAGATACGCAGTATTTT.